This T cell receptor beta chain came from a study of blood T cell repertoires in COVID-19. Study-level information: COVID-19 samples from acute and convalescent phases originated in the United States, Italy and Spain. PBMCs, B-cell-depleted T cells, or T cells were the source of the cDNA or gDNA that made up the material.

Enrollment of patients from Seattle took place during active infection, with longitudinal follow-up. The germline V gene encodes CDR1 SNHLY and CDR2 FYNNEI. Losses at the gene ends were 4 bases for V and 9 bases for J; bases not matched to a gene: 5. This CDR3 has 14 residues. As handled by the study authors: Estimates of nucleated cell counts were drawn from the amplification of reference gene primers. Repertoires were generated with immunoSEQ multiplex PCR, while TCRdb's copy carries only in-frame clones and drops some. Clonal size and the V and J genes are those of that table, whereas D and trimming came from the DNA. The sample carries about 170,000 clones, about 90% recorded once.

The sequence derives from a woman aged 60-75 years with COVID-19, enrolled during active disease. V gene TRBV2 combines with J gene TRBJ1-6; 8 nucleotides agree with TRBD1. Specimen: peripheral blood. The CDR3 region is CASSVGQGASPLHF. CDR3 bases: TGTGCCAGCAGTGTTGGGCAGGGGGCTTCACCCCTCCACTTT.